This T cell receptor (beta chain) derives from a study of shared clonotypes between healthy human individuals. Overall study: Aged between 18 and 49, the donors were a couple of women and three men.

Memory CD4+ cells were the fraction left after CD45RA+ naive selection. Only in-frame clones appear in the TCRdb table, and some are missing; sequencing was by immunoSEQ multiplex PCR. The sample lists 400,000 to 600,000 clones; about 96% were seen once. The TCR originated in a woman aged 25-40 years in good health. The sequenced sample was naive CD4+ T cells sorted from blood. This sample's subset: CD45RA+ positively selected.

For the CDR3, the DNA is TGTGCCAGCAGTTTTGGACAGGACTACAATGAGCAGTTCTTC. The encoded protein is CASSFGQDYNEQFF. V usage is TRBV27 and J usage is TRBJ2-1, with 7 bases identical to TRBD1. Germline V gene sequence: CDR1 MNHEY, CDR2 SMNVEV (reference sequence). After removal of 3 bases from V and 3 bases from J, the junction contained 2 bases not matched to a gene. The CDR3 has 14 residues.